The clone carrying this T cell receptor (beta chain) was counted a few times. The sample is drawn from a study of CD8+CD57+ T cells in acquired aplastic anemia. Study in general: Each DNA sample taken from sorted CD4+ and CD8+ cells came to 3 to 4 ug on average.

Using genomic DNA as the template, TCR beta VDJ and CDR3 profiling was carried out. TCRdb itself ran the reads through MiXCR, one entry per CDR3 protein. The data hold some 200,000 distinct CDR3 sequences, with roughly half observed a single time. With V trimmed by 3 bases and J by 0 bases, 4 bases remained unmatched. This CDR3 has 18 residues. Germline CDR1 and CDR2: SGHRS and YFSETQ. Sequenced patients had shown CD8+CD57+ cell expansion by flow cytometry. The receptor was isolated from a human donor with aplastic anemia. The sample comprised sorted CD4+, CD8+, or CD8+CD57+ T cells (not recorded which) from PBMCs. This chain connects TRBV5-1 to TRBJ2-1, with 15 bases matching TRBD2. The CDR3 protein is CASSSRTSGRASYNEQFF. The CDR3 DNA reads TGCGCCAGCAGCTCCCGGACTAGCGGGAGGGCCTCCTACAATGAGCAGTTCTTC.